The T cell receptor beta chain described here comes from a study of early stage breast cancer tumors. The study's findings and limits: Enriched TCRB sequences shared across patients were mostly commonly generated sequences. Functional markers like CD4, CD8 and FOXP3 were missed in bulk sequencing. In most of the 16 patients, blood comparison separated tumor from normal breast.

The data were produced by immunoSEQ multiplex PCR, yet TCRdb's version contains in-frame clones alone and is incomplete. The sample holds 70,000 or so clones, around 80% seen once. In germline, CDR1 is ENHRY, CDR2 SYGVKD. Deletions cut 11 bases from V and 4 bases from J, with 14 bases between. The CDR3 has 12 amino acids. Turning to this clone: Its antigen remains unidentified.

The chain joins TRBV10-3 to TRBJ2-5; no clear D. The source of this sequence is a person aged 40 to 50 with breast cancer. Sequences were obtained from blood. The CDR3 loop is CASSVGAETQYF. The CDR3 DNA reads TGTGCCTCCTCTGTTGGCGCAGAGACCCAGTACTTC.